The 13 T cell receptor beta chains given below trace back to one sample, sequenced in a study of shared clonotypes between healthy human individuals. Repertoires were generated with immunoSEQ multiplex PCR, while TCRdb's copy carries only in-frame clones and drops some. The data contain roughly 1,600,000 clones, around 98.5% of them singletons. Source material: naive CD4+ T cells sorted from blood. The subset was: CD45RA+ positively selected. The receptors shown here come from a man under 40 in good health.

The rearrangement joins TRBV30 to TRBJ1-1, with D possibly matching TRBD1 (6 bases). Germline V CDR1 and CDR2: GTSNPN, SVGIG (reference sequence). CDR3 length: 12 residues. The chain's CDR3 is CANEGRGTEAFF. The CDR3 DNA sequence: TGTGCGAACGAAGGCAGGGGCACTGAAGCTTTCTTT.

The V call is TRBV5-4, the J call TRBJ2-7; perhaps TRBD2 as D (6 bases). Looked up from germline, CDR1 is SGHNT and CDR2 is YYREEE (reference sequence). V lost 7 bases and J lost 2, with 16 bases in between. The CDR3 is 14 amino acids. The CDR3 protein is CASGGPGGTYEQYF. The CDR3 nucleotides read TGTGCCAGCGGAGGGCCTGGTGGCACCTACGAGCAGTACTTC.

Of note for this clone: The sample contains more than one DNA sequence encoding this CDR3. This chain's CDR3 is CASSRGSSYEQYF. CDR3 coding DNA: TGTGCCAGCAGCCGAGGGTCTTCCTACGAGCAGTACTTC. The chain is built from TRBV13 and TRBJ2-7; maybe TRBD2 (5 bases). This CDR3 region has 13 residues. V was trimmed by 5 bases and J by 1 base, leaving 9 bases between them. CDR1 and CDR2 (germline): PRHDT, FYEKMQ (reference sequence).

This chain connects TRBV10-1 to TRBJ1-1; D is unresolved. The germline V gene has CDR1 WNHNN and CDR2 SYGVQD (reference sequence). The CDR3 is made up of 13 amino acids. The V and J ends lost 5 bases and 4 bases respectively, with 11 bases between them. Here the CDR3 reads CASSSQIGTEAFF. CDR3 in DNA: TGCGCCAGCAGTTCGCAAATCGGCACTGAAGCTTTCTTT.

The genes are TRBV5-4 and TRBJ2-7; perhaps TRBD1 as D (5 bases). The V and J ends lost 0 bases and 3 bases respectively, with 13 bases between them. Germline V gene data show CDR1 as SGHNT and CDR2 as YYREEE (reference sequence). There are 15 residues in the CDR3. The DNA of the CDR3 is TGTGCCAGCAGCTTGGCAGCTGACAGTTACTACGAGCAGTACTTC. Residues: CASSLAADSYYEQYF.

V usage is TRBV29-1 and J usage is TRBJ2-3, with a possible D match to TRBD2 (5 bases). Germline V CDR1 and CDR2: SQVTM, ANQGSEA. Deletions cut 4 bases from V and 3 bases from J, with 11 bases between. The CDR3 covers 13 residues. CDR3 sequence (DNA): TGCAGCGTTGCGGGGAGTCTGACAGATACGCAGTATTTT. Its protein product is CSVAGSLTDTQYF.

This sequence joins TRBV19 and TRBJ2-2; D gene unclear. The CDR3 extends over 17 amino acids. Germline CDR1 LNHDA, CDR2 SQIVND (reference sequence). V was clipped by 6 bases and J by 4 bases, with 21 bases between them. DNA for the CDR3: TGTGCCAGTAGACCCGACCCCCCCGTCTGGGGCACCGGGGAGCTGTTTTTT. It specifies CASRPDPPVWGTGELFF. Based on the CDR3 plus reference TRBV19 and TRBJ2-2, the full variable domain is DGGITQSPKYLFRKEGQNVTLSCEQNLNHDAMYWYRQDPGQGLRLIYYSQIVNDFQKGDIAEGYSVSREKKESFPLTVTSAQKNPTAFYLCASRPDPPVWGTGELFFGEGSRLTVL.

Comment on this clone: Other nucleotide sequences in the sample specify the same CDR3. The J gene is TRBJ2-1, the V gene TRBV11-2, with a weak D call TRBD2 (5 bases). Trimming left V 6 bases short and J 0 bases short, with 9 bases between. Germline CDR1 reads SGHAT; CDR2 reads FQNNGV. The CDR3 covers 14 residues. CDR3 nucleotides: TGTGCCAGCAGTCTAGGGAGCTCCTACAATGAGCAGTTCTTC. Encoded protein: CASSLGSSYNEQFF.

The chain recombines TRBV5-1 with TRBJ2-2; the D is unclear. CDR1 and CDR2 from the germline V gene are SGHRS and YFSETQ. The CDR3 consists of 12 residues. V was shortened by 4 bases and J by 8 bases, with 9 bases between the two germline ends. In DNA form, the CDR3 reads TGCGCCAGCAGCCTTGCCCGAGGGGAGCTGTTTTTT. Protein: CASSLARGELFF.

The chain recombines TRBV6-1 with TRBJ2-2; TRBD2 matches at 7 bases. Germline V gene lookup returns CDR1 MNHNS and CDR2 SASEGT. This CDR3 region has 15 residues. Germline trimming cut 7 bases from V and 4 bases from J; bases unmatched to any gene: 9. CDR3: CASTLTGGVTGELFF. As DNA, the CDR3 is TGTGCCAGCACTCTAACGGGGGGTGTCACCGGGGAGCTGTTTTTT.

V gene TRBV10-3 combines with J gene TRBJ2-5, with D tentatively TRBD1 (5 bases). The CDR3 runs to 13 residues. The V end was cut by 2 bases, the J end by 2 bases, with 6 bases between. Looked up from germline, CDR1 is ENHRY and CDR2 is SYGVKD. In DNA, the CDR3 is TGTGCCATCAGTGAGGACAGACAAGAGACCCAGTACTTC. It is translated as CAISEDRQETQYF.

The chain links TRBV5-8 to TRBJ2-3; tentatively, D is TRBD1 (6 bases). CDR3 size: 13 residues. V gave up 5 bases and J gave up 1 base, with 8 bases separating them. Germline CDR1 reads SGHTS; CDR2 reads YDEGEE. For the CDR3, the DNA is TGTGCCAGCAGACGGACAGGCACAGATACGCAGTATTTT. It encodes CASRRTGTDTQYF.

J is TRBJ2-1 and V is TRBV11-1, with 9 bases fitting TRBD1. CDR3 size: 18 residues. V trimming: 5 bases; J trimming: 8 bases; junction bases outside the gene matches: 19. The germline V gene has CDR1 SGHAT and CDR2 FQDESV (reference sequence). DNA of the CDR3: TGTGCCAGCAGCCCCCGGGAGACAGGGGGATATTTTAGGGATGAGCAGTTCTTC. It specifies CASSPRETGGYFRDEQFF.